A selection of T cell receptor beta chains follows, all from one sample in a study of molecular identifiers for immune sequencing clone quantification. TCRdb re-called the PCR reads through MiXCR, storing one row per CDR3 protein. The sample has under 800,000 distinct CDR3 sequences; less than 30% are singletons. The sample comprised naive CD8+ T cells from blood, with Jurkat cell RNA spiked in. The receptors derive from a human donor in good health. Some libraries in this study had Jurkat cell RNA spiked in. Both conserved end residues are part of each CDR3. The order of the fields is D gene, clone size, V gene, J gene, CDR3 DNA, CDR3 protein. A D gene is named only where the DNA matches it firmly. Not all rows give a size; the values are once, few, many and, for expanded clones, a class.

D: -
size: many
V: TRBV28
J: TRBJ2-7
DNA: TGTGCCAGCAGTTTTGTGGACGCCCGTTTCGACGAGCAGTACTTC
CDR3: CASSFVDARFDEQYF

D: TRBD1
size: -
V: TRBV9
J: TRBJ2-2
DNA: TGTGCCAGCAGCGCTTCCCCCGGGACAGGGGGGACCGGGGAGCTGTTTTTT
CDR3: CASSASPGTGGTGELFF

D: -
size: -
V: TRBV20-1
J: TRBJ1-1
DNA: TGCAGTGCAAACGACCGGACAGTAATGAACACTGAAGCTTTCTTT
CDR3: CSANDRTVMNTEAFF

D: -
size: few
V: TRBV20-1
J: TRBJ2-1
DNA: TGCAGTGCTAGAGGCAGCGTGTCGACTGAGCAGTTCTTC
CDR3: CSARGSVSTEQFF

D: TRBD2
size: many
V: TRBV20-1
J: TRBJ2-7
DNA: TGCAGTGCTAGACTAGCGGGAGCTTGGGAGCAGTACTTC
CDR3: CSARLAGAWEQYF

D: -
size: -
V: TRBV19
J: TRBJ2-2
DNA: TGTGCCAGTAGCAGATTTCGTGACGGAACGAACACCGGGGAGCTGTTTTTT
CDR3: CASSRFRDGTNTGELFF

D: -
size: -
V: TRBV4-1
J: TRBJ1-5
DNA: TGCGCCAGCAGCCTCCTCCTGGGAAGCAGTCAGCCCCAGCATTTT
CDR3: CASSLLLGSSQPQHF

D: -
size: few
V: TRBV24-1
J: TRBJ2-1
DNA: TGTGCCACCAGTGATCACACCAGGGGGGAGGTCACCTACAATGAGCAGTTCTTC
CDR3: CATSDHTRGEVTYNEQFF

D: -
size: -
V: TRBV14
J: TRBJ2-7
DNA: TGTGCCGGCAGCCAAGGAGGGATTGGACTTTACGAGCAGTACTTC
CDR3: CAGSQGGIGLYEQYF

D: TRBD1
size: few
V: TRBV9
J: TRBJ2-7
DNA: TGTGCCAGCAGCGCCGGGACAGGGGTAGGGTACGAGCAGTACTTC
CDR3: CASSAGTGVGYEQYF

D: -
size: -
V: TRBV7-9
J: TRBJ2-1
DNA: TGTGCCAGCAGCCCCCCGCGCAGGGGGGATGAGCAGTTCTTC
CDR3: CASSPPRRGDEQFF

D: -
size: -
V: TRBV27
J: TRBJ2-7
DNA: TGTGCCAGCAGTTTGGCAGGGGATAAGTACGAGCAGTACTTC
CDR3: CASSLAGDKYEQYF

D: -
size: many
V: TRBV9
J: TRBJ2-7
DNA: TGTGCCAGCAGCCCCCAGGGCAGCTCCTACGAGCAGTACTTC
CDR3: CASSPQGSSYEQYF

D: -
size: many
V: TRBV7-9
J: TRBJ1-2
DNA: TGTGCCAGCAGCTTAGGAGAAAGCTGGGTTAACTATGGCTACACCTTC
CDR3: CASSLGESWVNYGYTF

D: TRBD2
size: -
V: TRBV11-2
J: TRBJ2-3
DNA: TGTGCCAGCAGCCTCTTCGGGACTAGCGGGAGAAACACAGATACGCAGTATTTT
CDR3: CASSLFGTSGRNTDTQYF

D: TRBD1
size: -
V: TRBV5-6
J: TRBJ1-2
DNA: TGTGCCAGCAGCCCCGAGGGGCGGACAGGCGACTATGGCTACACCTTC
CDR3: CASSPEGRTGDYGYTF